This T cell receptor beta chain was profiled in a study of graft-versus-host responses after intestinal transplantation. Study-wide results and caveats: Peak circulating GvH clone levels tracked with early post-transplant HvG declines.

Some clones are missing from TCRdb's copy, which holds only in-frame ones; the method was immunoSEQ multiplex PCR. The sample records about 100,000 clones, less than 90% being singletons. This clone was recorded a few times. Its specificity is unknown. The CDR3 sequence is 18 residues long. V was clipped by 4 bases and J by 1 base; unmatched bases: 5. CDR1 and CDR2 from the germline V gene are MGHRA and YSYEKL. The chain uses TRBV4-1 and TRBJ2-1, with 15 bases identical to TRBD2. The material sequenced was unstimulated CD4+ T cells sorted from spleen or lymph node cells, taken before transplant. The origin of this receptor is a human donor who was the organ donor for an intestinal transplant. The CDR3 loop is CASSPWTSGGGSYNEQFF. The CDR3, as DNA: TGCGCCAGCAGCCCCTGGACTAGCGGGGGGGGGTCCTACAATGAGCAGTTCTTC.